The T cell receptor (beta chain) described here comes from a study of cytomegalovirus exposure and HLA in healthy donors. Findings and limits, study-wide: Presence/absence analysis assumed near-uniform sequencing depth across donors.

CDR1 and CDR2 from the germline V gene are MNHNS and SASEGT. Trimming took off 7 bases at V and 0 bases at J, with 16 bases between the two ends. This CDR3 is 15 amino acids long. The PCR was carried out with 60 Vbeta primers and 13 Jbeta primers. Sequencing used immunoSEQ multiplex PCR; TCRdb keeps in-frame clones, though not all of them. The table lists around 95,000 clones, just under 80% of them singletons. Worth noting for this clone: What it binds is unknown.

This sequence was found in a woman in her 40s in good health and CMV-seropositive. V usage is TRBV6-1 and J usage is TRBJ2-7; perhaps TRBD1 as D (6 bases). The sample taken for sequencing was PBMCs. The CDR3 DNA is TGTGCCAGCATATCGAGACAGGTGAGCTCCTACGAGCAGTACTTC. Its protein product is CASISRQVSSYEQYF.